Sequencing of this T cell receptor (beta chain) was carried out in a study of CD8+ T cells in alopecia areata. The wider study: Once tofacitinib had been taken for 6 to 18 months, 6 months off drug followed. Study results and caveats: Since there was just one nonresponder, nobody can yet say how baseline CD8+ expansion ties to response.

Once RNA had been extracted, it was reverse transcribed into cDNA to act as the sequencing template. The table came from immunoSEQ multiplex PCR; TCRdb's copy has only in-frame clones and leaves some out. The sample holds approximately 180,000 clones, around half seen once. Details on this clone: The antigen is undetermined.

The treatment was: oral pan-JAK inhibitor, 5-10 mg twice daily. V dropped 1 base and J dropped 5; count of bases not matched to a gene: 7. The CDR3 length is 15 residues. CDR1 is SSHAT and CDR2 is FNYEAQ in the germline V gene (reference sequence). This specimen consisted of CD8+ T cells sorted from blood, obtained at week 24, from a patient treated with tofacitinib. This sequence joins TRBV7-7 and TRBJ2-5, with TRBD2 matching 7 bases. The TCR comes from a human donor with alopecia areata. The CDR3: CASSLGDGLGETQYF. CDR3 sequence (DNA): TGTGCCAGCAGCTTAGGGGATGGACTAGGGGAGACCCAGTACTTC.